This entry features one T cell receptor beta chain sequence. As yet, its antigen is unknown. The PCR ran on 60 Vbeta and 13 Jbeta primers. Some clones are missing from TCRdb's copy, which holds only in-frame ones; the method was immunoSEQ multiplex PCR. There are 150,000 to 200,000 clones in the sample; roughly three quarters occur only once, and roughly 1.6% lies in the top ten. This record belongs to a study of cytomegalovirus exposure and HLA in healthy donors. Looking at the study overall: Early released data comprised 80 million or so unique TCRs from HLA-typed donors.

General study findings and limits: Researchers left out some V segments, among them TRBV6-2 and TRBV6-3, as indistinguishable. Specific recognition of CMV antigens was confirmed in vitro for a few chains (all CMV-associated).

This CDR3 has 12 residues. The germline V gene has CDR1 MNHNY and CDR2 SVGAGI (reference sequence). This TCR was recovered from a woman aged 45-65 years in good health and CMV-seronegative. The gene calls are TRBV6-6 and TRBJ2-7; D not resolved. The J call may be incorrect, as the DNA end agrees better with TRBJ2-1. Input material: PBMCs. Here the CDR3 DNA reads TGTGCCAGCACACAGTGGTACAATGAGCAGTTCTTC. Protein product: CASTQWYNEQFF.